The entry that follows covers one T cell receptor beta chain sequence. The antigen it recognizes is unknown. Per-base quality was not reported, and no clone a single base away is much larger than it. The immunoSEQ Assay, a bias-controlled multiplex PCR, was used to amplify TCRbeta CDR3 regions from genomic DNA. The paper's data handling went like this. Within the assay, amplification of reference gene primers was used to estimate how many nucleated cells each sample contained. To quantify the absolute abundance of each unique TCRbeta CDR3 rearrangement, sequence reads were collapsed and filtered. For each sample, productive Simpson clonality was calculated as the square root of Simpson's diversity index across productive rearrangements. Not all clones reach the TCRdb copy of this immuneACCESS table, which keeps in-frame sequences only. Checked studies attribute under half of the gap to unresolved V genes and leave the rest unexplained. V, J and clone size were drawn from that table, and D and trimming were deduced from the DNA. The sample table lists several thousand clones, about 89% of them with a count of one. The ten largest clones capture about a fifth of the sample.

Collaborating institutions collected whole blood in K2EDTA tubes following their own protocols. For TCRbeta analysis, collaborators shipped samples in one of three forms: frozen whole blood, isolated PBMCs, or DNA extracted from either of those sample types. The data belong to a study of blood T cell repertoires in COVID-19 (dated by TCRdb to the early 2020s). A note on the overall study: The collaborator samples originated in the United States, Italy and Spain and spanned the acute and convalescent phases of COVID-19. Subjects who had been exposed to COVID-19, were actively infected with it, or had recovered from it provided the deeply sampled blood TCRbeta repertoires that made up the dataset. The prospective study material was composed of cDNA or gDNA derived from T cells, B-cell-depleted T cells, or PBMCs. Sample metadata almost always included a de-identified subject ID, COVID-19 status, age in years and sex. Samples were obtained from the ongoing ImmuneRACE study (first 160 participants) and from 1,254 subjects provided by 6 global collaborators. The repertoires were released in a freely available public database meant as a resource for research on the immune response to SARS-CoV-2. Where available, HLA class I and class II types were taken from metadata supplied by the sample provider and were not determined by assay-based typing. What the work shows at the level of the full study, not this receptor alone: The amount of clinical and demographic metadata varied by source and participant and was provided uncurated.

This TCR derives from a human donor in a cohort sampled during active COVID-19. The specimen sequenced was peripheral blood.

In nucleotides, the sequence is TGTGCCAGCAGCTTGCCTCTTGGACAGGGGCGTTGGGAGACCCAGTACTTC. It translates to CASSLPLGQGRWETQYF. The V and J genes are TRBV7-6 and TRBJ2-5; 9 of the junction bases match TRBD1. The CDR3 contains 17 residues, cysteine and phenylalanine counted. Only the CDR3 portion is preserved as DNA: 51 bases, with reading frame beginning at the first base. V lost 3 bases and J lost 5 bases, and the count of bases not matched to a germline gene is 13. Taken from the germline V gene, the CDR1 and CDR2 loops are SGHVS and FNYEAQ.